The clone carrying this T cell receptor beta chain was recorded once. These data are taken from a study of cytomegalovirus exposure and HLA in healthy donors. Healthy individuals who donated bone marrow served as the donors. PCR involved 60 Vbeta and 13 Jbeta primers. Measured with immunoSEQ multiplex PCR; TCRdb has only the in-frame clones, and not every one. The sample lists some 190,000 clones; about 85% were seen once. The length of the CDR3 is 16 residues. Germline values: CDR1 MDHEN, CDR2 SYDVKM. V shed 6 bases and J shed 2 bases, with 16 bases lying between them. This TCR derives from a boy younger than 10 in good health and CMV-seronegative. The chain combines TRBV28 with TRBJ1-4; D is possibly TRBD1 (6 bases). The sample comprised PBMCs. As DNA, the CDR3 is TGTGCCAGCAGCTCCACAGGGTTGGTCACTAATGAAAAACTGTTTTTT. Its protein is CASSSTGLVTNEKLFF.